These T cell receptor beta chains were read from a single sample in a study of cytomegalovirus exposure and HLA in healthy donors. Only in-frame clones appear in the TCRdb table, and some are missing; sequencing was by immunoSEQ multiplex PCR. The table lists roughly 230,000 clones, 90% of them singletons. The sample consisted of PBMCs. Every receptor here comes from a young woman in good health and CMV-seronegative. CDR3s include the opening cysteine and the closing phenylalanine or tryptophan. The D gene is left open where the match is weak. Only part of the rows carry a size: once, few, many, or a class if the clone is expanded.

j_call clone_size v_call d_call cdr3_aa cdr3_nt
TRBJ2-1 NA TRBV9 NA CASSESDSSYNEQFF TGTGCCAGCAGCGAATCGGACAGTTCCTACAATGAGCAGTTCTTC
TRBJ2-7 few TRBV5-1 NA CASSLGPGSYEQYF TGCGCCAGCAGCTTGGGTCCGGGCTCCTACGAGCAGTACTTC
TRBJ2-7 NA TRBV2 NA CASSSRDRRYEQYF TGTGCCAGCAGTAGCCGGGACCGCCGGTACGAGCAGTACTTC
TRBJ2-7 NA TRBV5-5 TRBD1 CASSLNQGVYEQYF TGTGCCAGCAGCTTGAATCAGGGGGTCTACGAGCAGTACTTC
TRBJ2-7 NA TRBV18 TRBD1 CASSPGQVSYEQYF TGTGCCAGCTCACCGGGACAGGTATCCTACGAGCAGTACTTC
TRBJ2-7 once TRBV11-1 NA CASRGSSYEQYF TGTGCCAGCAGGGGCAGCTCCTACGAGCAGTACTTC
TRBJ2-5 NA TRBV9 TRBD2 CASSVGVAGAGKETQYF TGTGCCAGCAGCGTTGGGGTAGCGGGAGCGGGAAAAGAGACCCAGTACTTC
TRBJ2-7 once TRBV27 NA CASSSRQVNTYEQYF TGTGCCAGCAGTTCGAGACAGGTAAATACCTACGAGCAGTACTTC
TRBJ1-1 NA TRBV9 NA CASSVGQIPQMNTEAFF TGTGCCAGCAGCGTAGGACAGATACCGCAGATGAACACTGAAGCTTTCTTT
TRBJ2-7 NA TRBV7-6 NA CASSTSPGTYEQYF TGTGCCAGCAGCACCTCCCCGGGGACTTACGAGCAGTACTTC
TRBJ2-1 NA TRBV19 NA CASSMDRSSYNEQFF TGTGCCAGTAGTATGGACCGGAGCTCCTACAATGAGCAGTTCTTC
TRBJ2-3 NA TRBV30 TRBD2 CAWNGGSGRDTQYF TGTGCCTGGAATGGGGGTAGCGGGAGAGATACGCAGTATTTT
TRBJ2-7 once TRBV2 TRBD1 CASMTGIYEQYF TGTGCCAGCATGACAGGGATCTACGAGCAGTACTTC